These 26 T cell receptor beta chains came from one sample sequenced in a study of blood T cell repertoires in COVID-19. Repertoires were generated with immunoSEQ multiplex PCR, while TCRdb's copy carries only in-frame clones and drops some. The table shows fewer than 130,000 clones, with 70% to 90% occurring only once. The sequenced material came from peripheral blood. The source of these receptors is a woman between 45 and 65 years old with acute or convalescent COVID-19.

This clone was seen only a few times. The CDR3 DNA is TGCGCCAGCAGCTTGGAAGGGGGCGGCAATCAGCCCCAGCATTTT. Amino acids: CASSLEGGGNQPQHF. This chain uses TRBV5-1 with TRBJ1-5; 7 bases line up with TRBD1. V was pared by 0 bases and J by 2 bases, with 2 bases of the junction left unmatched. This CDR3 region has 15 residues. CDR1 is SGHRS and CDR2 is YFSETQ in the germline V gene.

The chain joins TRBV15 to TRBJ1-3; no firm D call. V was pared by 4 bases and J by 0 bases, with 10 bases between. The CDR3 runs to 15 residues. Germline loops: CDR1 LNHNV, CDR2 YYDKDF (reference sequence). The CDR3 sequence is CATSISGGSGNTIYF. The CDR3 DNA reads TGTGCCACCAGCATCTCAGGAGGCTCTGGAAACACCATATATTTT. Full variable domain (remainder filled in from reference TRBV15 and TRBJ1-3): DAMVIQNPRYQVTQFGKPVTLSCSQTLNHNVMYWYQQKSSQAPKLLFHYYDKDFNNEADTPDNFQSRRPNTSFCFLDIRSPGLGDTAMYLCATSISGGSGNTIYFGEGSWLTVV.

This clone was observed a single time. The V call is TRBV5-1, the J call TRBJ2-5; the match to TRBD2 covers 13 bases. CDR3 size: 15 residues. The J segment lost 3 bases and the V segment lost 6 bases, leaving 5 bases of the junction unmatched. CDR1 and CDR2 (germline): SGHRS, YFSETQ. Here the CDR3 reads CASKGGTSGKETQYF. CDR3 in DNA: TGCGCCAGCAAGGGGGGGACTAGCGGGAAAGAGACCCAGTACTTC.

V usage is TRBV18 and J usage is TRBJ2-1, with 8 bases lining up with TRBD2. The CDR3 has 15 amino acids. Germline values: CDR1 KGHSH, CDR2 LQKENI. Losses at the gene ends were 2 bases for V and 10 bases for J; bases not matched to a gene: 10. The CDR3 region is CASSPGVAGQGEQFF. The CDR3 bases are TGTGCCAGCTCACCAGGGGTAGCGGGGCAGGGCGAGCAGTTCTTC.

The chain is built from TRBV2 and TRBJ2-7, with a weak D call TRBD2 (5 bases). There are 14 residues in the CDR3. The V end lost 5 bases, the J end lost 2 bases, and 13 bases lay between the germline ends. Germline lookup yields CDR1 SNHLY and CDR2 FYNNEI. The CDR3 bases are TGTGCCAGCAGTCAAACTAGGCCCACCTACGAGCAGTACTTC. Encoded protein: CASSQTRPTYEQYF. Supplemented by reference TRBV2 and TRBJ2-7, the full variable domain reads EPEVTQTPSHQVTQMGQEVILRCVPISNHLYFYWYRQILGQKVEFLVSFYNNEISEKSEIFDDQFSVERPDGSNFTLKIRSTKLEDSAMYFCASSQTRPTYEQYFGPGTRLTVT.

This chain connects TRBV28 to TRBJ1-5, with D unresolved. This CDR3 has 15 amino acids. Germline V gene data show CDR1 as MDHEN and CDR2 as SYDVKM. V was trimmed by 2 bases and J by 3 bases, leaving 11 bases between them. Here the CDR3 DNA reads TGTGCCAGCAGTTTAGCGGGTCATGCCAATCAGCCCCAGCATTTT. It is translated as CASSLAGHANQPQHF.

The V and J genes are TRBV6-6 and TRBJ1-5; 10 bases map to TRBD1. The ends lost 5 bases at V and 6 bases at J; junction bases unmatched: 13. From germline, CDR1 is MNHNY and CDR2 SVGAGI (reference sequence). This CDR3 contains 17 residues. The CDR3 region has the DNA TGTGCCAGCAGTCAGGGGACAGGGGCCCTTAAGGGTCAGCCCCAGCATTTT. It specifies CASSQGTGALKGQPQHF.

This chain joins TRBV5-1 and TRBJ1-6; TRBD1 is a possible D gene (5 bases). The length of the CDR3 is 15 residues. V dropped 1 base and J dropped 5 bases, with 10 bases sitting between them. The V gene's germline CDR1 is SGHRS and CDR2 YFSETQ. CDR3 loop: CASSLPAGNNSPLHF. Written as DNA, the CDR3 is TGCGCCAGCAGCTTGCCGGCAGGGAATAATTCACCCCTCCACTTT.

V gene TRBV2 combines with J gene TRBJ2-1, with TRBD2 matching over 11 bases. CDR1 and CDR2 (germline): SNHLY, FYNNEI. This CDR3 is 14 amino acids long. V shed 5 bases, J shed 7 bases, and the junction held 4 bases outside the gene matches. DNA of the CDR3: TGTGCCAGCAGTCTGACTAGCGGGGATAATGAGCAGTTCTTC. Translating gives CASSLTSGDNEQFF.

The chain couples TRBV3-1 (or the pseudogene TRBV3-2) to TRBJ2-3; weak D call: TRBD1 (7 bases). The V end lost 0 bases, the J end lost 2 bases, and 27 bases lay between the germline ends. The CDR3 runs to 21 residues. The germline V gene has CDR1 LGHDT and CDR2 YNNKEL (reference sequence). Written as DNA, the CDR3 is TGTGCCAGCAGCCAAGATTGGAGGACAGGCCGGCGGGGACTTTCCACAGATACGCAGTATTTT. Translated, it gives CASSQDWRTGRRGLSTDTQYF.

This chain uses TRBV21-1 with TRBJ2-3; TRBD2 is the table's D call and was not checked against the DNA. TRBV21-1 is a known pseudogene. The CDR3 totals 19 residues. This CDR3 is CASSKAARGLAGGTDTQYF. The CDR3 DNA reads as TGTGCCAGCAGCAAAGCCGCCCGGGGACTAGCGGGAGGCACAGATACGCAGTATTTT.

This chain uses TRBV10-3 with TRBJ2-7; 8 bases are shared with TRBD2. From germline, CDR1 is ENHRY and CDR2 SYGVKD. J lost 5 bases, V lost 10 bases, and 7 bases had no gene match. The CDR3 length is 12 residues. The CDR3 sequence: CATSGTSNEQYF. The CDR3 nucleotides read TGTGCCACCTCCGGGACTAGTAACGAGCAGTACTTC.

The chain combines TRBV18 with TRBJ2-1; 9 bases map to TRBD1. Unmatched junction bases numbered 2, after V lost 3 bases and J lost 5 bases. CDR1 is KGHSH, CDR2 LQKENI, per germline. The CDR3 runs to 14 residues. The CDR3 is CASSPGQGNNEQFF. CDR3 bases: TGTGCCAGCTCACCGGGACAGGGCAACAATGAGCAGTTCTTC. Using reference TRBV18 and TRBJ2-1 for the parts outside the CDR3, the full variable domain is NAGVMQNPRHLVRRRGQEARLRCSPMKGHSHVYWYRQLPEEGLKFMVYLQKENIIDESGMPKERFSAEFPKEGPSILRIQQVVRGDSAAYFCASSPGQGNNEQFFGPGTRLTVL.

The rearrangement links TRBV28 to TRBJ2-1; 7 bases fit TRBD2. The CDR3 contains 15 residues. V dropped 7 bases and J dropped 7; count of bases not matched to a gene: 13. Germline values: CDR1 MDHEN, CDR2 SYDVKM. The CDR3 spells CASTLGGRVGNEQFF. Here the CDR3 DNA reads TGTGCCAGCACCTTAGGCGGGAGAGTAGGGAATGAGCAGTTCTTC. The complete variable domain, with remaining parts taken from reference TRBV28 and TRBJ2-1, reads DVKVTQSSRYLVKRTGEKVFLECVQDMDHENMFWYRQDPGLGLRLIYFSYDVKMKEKGDIPEGYSVSREKKERFSLILESASTNQTSMYLCASTLGGRVGNEQFFGPGTRLTVL.

This clone is a singleton in its sample. V is TRBV19 and J is TRBJ2-1, with 8 bases lining up with TRBD2. CDR1 is LNHDA, CDR2 SQIVND, per germline (reference sequence). CDR3 length: 13 residues. Trimming removed 3 bases from V and 10 bases from J; junction bases left unmatched: 5. The CDR3 loop reads CASSIPGRVEQFF. CDR3 nucleotides: TGTGCCAGTAGTATTCCCGGGAGGGTAGAGCAGTTCTTC.

The V gene is TRBV15, the J gene TRBJ2-5; 7 bases are shared with TRBD2. CDR1 and CDR2 (germline): LNHNV, YYDKDF (reference sequence). There are 15 residues in the CDR3. V shed 0 bases, J shed 5 bases, and the junction held 6 bases outside the gene matches. The CDR3 bases are TGTGCCACCAGCAGAGAGATTACTAGCGTTGAGACCCAGTACTTC. Protein sequence: CATSREITSVETQYF.

The V gene is TRBV9, the J gene TRBJ2-2; TRBD2 might be the D (6 bases). CDR3 size: 17 residues. Germline V CDR1 and CDR2: SGDLS, YYNGEE. The V gene lost 5 bases and the J gene lost 3 bases, with 20 bases spanning the gap. The CDR3 loop reads CASSRPWQGGDTGELFF. The CDR3 region has the DNA TGTGCCAGCAGTCGTCCATGGCAGGGCGGGGACACCGGGGAGCTGTTTTTT.

The V gene is TRBV7-9, the J gene TRBJ2-3; 9 nucleotides align to TRBD1. V dropped 6 bases and J dropped 2; count of bases not matched to a gene: 6. This CDR3 has 15 amino acids. Germline-derived CDR1 and CDR2 are SEHNR and FQNEAQ (reference sequence). CDR3 sequence reads: CASRLRDRDTDTQYF. Here the CDR3 DNA reads TGTGCCAGCAGACTCCGGGACAGGGACACAGATACGCAGTATTTT.

This chain joins TRBV28 and TRBJ2-1; TRBD2 matches at 8 bases. This CDR3 spans 16 amino acids. With 2 bases clipped from V and 6 bases from J, the junction kept 9 bases outside the gene matches. CDR1 and CDR2 (germline): MDHEN, SYDVKM. CDR3: CASSLRGLGIANEQFF. As DNA, the CDR3 is TGTGCCAGCAGTTTAAGGGGACTAGGTATAGCCAATGAGCAGTTCTTC.

The genes are TRBV6-5 and TRBJ2-2; 10 bases agree with TRBD2. The germline V gene has CDR1 MNHEY and CDR2 SVGAGI. V trimming: 5 bases; J trimming: 5 bases; junction bases outside the gene matches: 5. This CDR3 is built from 15 residues. The CDR3: CASSPLAGGTGELFF. CDR3 sequence (DNA): TGTGCCAGCAGTCCCTTAGCGGGAGGAACCGGGGAGCTGTTTTTT.

V and J are TRBV10-2 and TRBJ1-4; D is ambiguous. Trimming pared 5 bases from V and 8 bases from J, leaving 9 bases between. CDR3 length: 12 amino acids. Germline V lookup: CDR1 WSHSY, CDR2 SAAADI. The CDR3 spells CASSTGNEKLFF. DNA for the CDR3: TGCGCCAGCAGTACCGGGAACGAAAAACTGTTTTTT.

The chain is built from TRBV7-9 and TRBJ1-1, with 10 bases that match TRBD1. V shed 5 bases, J shed 6 bases, and the junction held 9 bases outside the gene matches. Germline values: CDR1 SEHNR, CDR2 FQNEAQ (reference sequence). CDR3 length: 15 residues. The CDR3 sequence is CASSPPGQGRAEAFF. Written as DNA, the CDR3 is TGTGCCAGCAGCCCGCCGGGACAGGGGAGGGCTGAAGCTTTCTTT.

This chain joins TRBV19 and TRBJ1-5, with 9 bases aligning to TRBD1. There are 14 residues in the CDR3. In germline, CDR1 is LNHDA, CDR2 SQIVND (reference sequence). J gave up 1 base and V 6 bases, and 1 base lay outside the gene matches. Here the CDR3 DNA reads TGTGCCAGTAGGACAGGGGGAAGCAATCAGCCCCAGCATTTT. Translated: CASRTGGSNQPQHF.

The chain carries TRBV29-1 and TRBJ2-2; TRBD2 aligns across 8 bases. The germline V gene has CDR1 SQVTM and CDR2 ANQGSEA. This CDR3 has 13 residues. The V gene end was trimmed by 4 bases and the J gene end by 7 bases; junction bases not matched to a gene: 5. As DNA, the CDR3 is TGCAGCGTTGGGGGACTAGTGGTCGGGGAGCTGTTTTTT. It codes for CSVGGLVVGELFF.

This rearrangement joins TRBV27 to TRBJ2-7, with 7 bases matching TRBD2. Germline CDR1 and CDR2: MNHEY and SMNVEV (reference sequence). The CDR3 has 15 residues. The junction had 16 bases not matched to a gene; V was cut back by 8 bases and J by 6 bases. CDR3 in DNA: TGTGCCAGCCCCTCCTTGGCGGGAGCTCTAGGCGAGCAGTACTTC. Amino acid sequence: CASPSLAGALGEQYF.

V usage is TRBV27 and J usage is TRBJ2-2; D is unresolved. V lost 0 bases and J 4 bases, leaving 9 bases between the germline ends. CDR3 length: 15 residues. Germline CDR1 reads MNHEY; CDR2 reads SMNVEV (reference sequence). The DNA of the CDR3 is TGTGCCAGCAGTTTATCACAGTCCCTCACCGGGGAGCTGTTTTTT. It is translated as CASSLSQSLTGELFF.